This T cell receptor beta chain was found in a study of prognosis after radiotherapy for stage I lung cancer. V shed 0 bases and J shed 7 bases, with 6 bases lying between them. CDR1 is LGHDT and CDR2 is YNNKEL in the germline V gene (reference sequence). The CDR3 consists of 12 residues. This clonotype was seen repeatedly, ten times or more. Template was genomic DNA; TCR beta CDR3 amplified in two multiplex PCR rounds. Used in first-round PCR were primers specific to each TRBV and TRBJ gene. MiXCR was run by TCRdb on the multiplex PCR reads, yielding one entry per CDR3 protein. This table holds tens of thousands of distinct CDR3 sequences, 30% to 35% found once.

The rearrangement links TRBV3-1 to TRBJ2-5; D is ambiguous. The origin of this receptor is a donor aged 50 or older with non-small cell lung cancer. Source: PBMCs, taken before or after stereotactic body radiation therapy (not recorded which). The CDR3 spells CASSQEKVTQYF. CDR3 coding DNA: TGTGCCAGCAGCCAAGAGAAGGTGACCCAGTACTTC.